A selection of T cell receptor beta chains follows, all from one sample in a study of blood T cell repertoires in COVID-19. Only in-frame clones appear in the TCRdb table, and some are missing; sequencing was by immunoSEQ multiplex PCR. This table has around 250,000 clones, approximately 89% appearing once. What was sequenced was PBMCs or T cells enriched from blood (not recorded which). The receptors stem from a man aged 35-49 years who had been exposed to COVID-19. CDR3s include the opening cysteine and the closing phenylalanine or tryptophan. Fields, in order: J gene, V gene, D gene, CDR3 DNA, CDR3 protein. A D gene is named only where the DNA matches it firmly.

TRBJ1-1 TRBV4-1 . TGCGCCAGCAGCCCCGAAACGCGAAAAATGAACACTGAAGCTTTCTTT CASSPETRKMNTEAFF
TRBJ2-7 TRBV14 TRBD2 TGTGCCAGCAGCCAAGACTGGGCGGGAGGGACCTACGAGCAGTACTTC CASSQDWAGGTYEQYF
TRBJ1-1 TRBV28 TRBD1 TGTGCCAGCAGCCGTCAGGGGGCTACTGAAGCTTTCTTT CASSRQGATEAFF
TRBJ1-5 TRBV18 TRBD1 TGTGCCAGCTCAAGTACCGGGACAGGGGGCGTTGGGAATCAGCCCCAGCATTTT CASSSTGTGGVGNQPQHF
TRBJ2-3 TRBV4-1 . TGCGCCAGCAGCCAAGAAGCCCCCCCCGGCGGGAGCACAGATACGCAGTATTTT CASSQEAPPGGSTDTQYF
TRBJ1-2 TRBV14 . TGTGCCAGCAGCCTCCAACTAGGACGAATCTATGGCTACACCTTC CASSLQLGRIYGYTF
TRBJ2-3 TRBV28 . TGTGCCAGCAGTGAGTCCACAGATACGCAGTATTTT CASSESTDTQYF
TRBJ1-2 TRBV12-3/TRBV12-4 . TGTGCCAGCAGTTTGGCCAGGGACTATGGCTACACCTTC CASSLARDYGYTF
TRBJ1-5 TRBV2 . TGTGCCAGCAGCCGTCCCCCGGGAAGCAATCAGCCCCAGCATTTT CASSRPPGSNQPQHF
TRBJ1-1 TRBV19 TRBD1 TGTGCCAGTAGTACCACAAACAGGGGGAGCACTGAAGCTTTCTTT CASSTTNRGSTEAFF
TRBJ2-1 TRBV7-3 TRBD2 TGTGCCAGCAGCTTACGGCCGAGCGGGAGGGCCATTAGACATCATGAGCAGTTCTTC CASSLRPSGRAIRHHEQFF
TRBJ1-2 TRBV29-1 TRBD1 TGCAGCGTGGCAGGACAGGGGGCTGGCTACACCTTC CSVAGQGAGYTF
TRBJ1-4 TRBV5-1 . TGCGCCAGCAGCACACAGGGTCGGGTTAATGAAAAACTGTTTTTT CASSTQGRVNEKLFF
TRBJ2-7 TRBV7-9 . TGTGCCAGCAGCTTAGGCCCGAGCTCCTACGAGCAGTACTTC CASSLGPSSYEQYF
TRBJ2-7 TRBV5-6 . TGTGCCAGCAGCTGGAGCTCCTACGAGCAGTACTTC CASSWSSYEQYF
TRBJ2-7 TRBV6-1 TRBD1 TGTGCCAGCAGTGAAGCCAGGGGGTACGAGCAGTACTTC CASSEARGYEQYF
TRBJ1-2 TRBV5-1 TRBD1 TGCGCCAGCAGCTTGGGGGACAGTTATGGCTACACCTTC CASSLGDSYGYTF
TRBJ1-5 TRBV24-1 . TGTGCCACCAGTGATTTTTCGGGACAGCCCCAGCATTTT CATSDFSGQPQHF
TRBJ1-1 TRBV11-1 . TGTGCCAGCAGCCCCCTCCAGGGGAGATTTAACACTGAAGCTTTCTTT CASSPLQGRFNTEAFF
TRBJ1-5 TRBV29-1 . TGCAGCGTTGCTGACGGACTCCTAGGCAATCAGCCCCAGCATTTT CSVADGLLGNQPQHF
TRBJ2-3 TRBV21-1 . TGTGCCAGCAGCAATCCGACCGGGACAGTTGACGTTTGGAGCACAGATACGCAGTATTTT CASSNPTGTVDVWSTDTQYF
TRBJ2-3 TRBV12-3/TRBV12-4 . TGTGCCAGCAGTGAGGGCCCGCCCTCGCAGTATTTT CASSEGPPSQYF